This T cell receptor beta chain originates from a study of blood T cells in healthy people across ages (dated by TCRdb to about 2015). Concerning the study at large: In model experiments, template switching captured roughly one uniquely barcoded TCR beta cDNA molecule for every two T cells. To avoid experimental bias, donors of different ages were spread randomly across the sequencing lanes. Using the same blood draw, the study looked at two additional independent replicas of 1 million unique cDNA reads for two donors, one aged 18 to 30 and the other aged 80 or older. Using deep sequencing normalized with unique cDNA molecular identifiers, the study measured how TCR beta repertoire diversity changes with age. The donors were split into four age groups: young (average around 16 years), middle-aged (around 37), aged (roughly 65) and long-lived (under 90).

The 39 donors, aged about 6 to 95 years, were systemically healthy Caucasian individuals from Russia. Around 10 milliliters of peripheral blood were collected from each donor into EDTA-treated Vacutainer tubes. Ficoll-Paque density-gradient centrifugation was used to isolate PBMCs, with at least 6 million obtained per sample. Trizol reagent was used to extract total RNA from PBMCs, with at least 6 micrograms per sample. Naive CD45RAhigh/CD27high T cell percentages were measured by flow cytometry on a PBMC aliquot from every donor. The investigation overall reported the following: Since profiling was done on bulk unsorted PBMCs, naive and antigen-experienced compartments could not be conclusively compared. Compared with the aged group, more naive CD4+ T cells, fewer expanded clones and increased TCR diversity were shown by the long-lived group, suggesting age selection. As age increased, observed TCR beta diversity per million T cells dropped in a roughly linear way, and a significant reduction was already evident by age approximately 40. Because the CMV infection status of the donors was unknown, age-related changes in expanded clonotypes may potentially have been confounded. Total diversity estimates from one million sequenced T cells were considered lower bounds and underestimates. There was a strong correlation between observed TCR beta diversity and the percentage of naive T cells measured by flow cytometry.

This clonotype has more than one count but fewer than ten. What antigen it recognizes has not been identified. Base qualities are missing; no much larger clone stands one base away. Looking up the germline V gene yields CDR1 SGHRS and CDR2 YFSETQ. From the cysteine up to the phenylalanine, the CDR3 has a length of 15 residues. CDR3 DNA only is kept here, 45 bases in frame from base 1. The V end loses 1 base and the J end loses 4 bases, and a stretch of 13 bases separates them. Libraries were built with 5' RACE. Sequenced on an Illumina HiSeq 2500. A second PCR of roughly 7 to 11 cycles was run with a J-beta primer mix and a sample-barcoded 5' primer. A unique molecular identifier was introduced onto each TCR beta cDNA molecule by a template-switch 5' adaptor carrying 12 random nucleotides. At least 2.5 million CDR3-containing paired-end reads were obtained from each sample. First-strand cDNA was synthesized from all RNA with the Mint cDNA synthesis kit, primed by a TRBC-specific oligonucleotide. All cDNA was treated with uracil-DNA glycosylase and then went through a first 18-cycle PCR with the universal primers M1SS and BC2_uni_R. Under the source paper's analysis protocol: Normalization of each sample was performed by random selection of 1 million high-quality reads, each carrying a distinct molecular identifier. Instead of being binned into consensus sequences, reads with shared molecular identifiers were discarded. MiTCR, with a Q25 quality threshold and the strictest error-elimination algorithm, was used for CDR3 identification, clonotype clustering and error correction. A nonparametric unseen species model with Euler transformation was used to estimate a lower bound on total TCR beta diversity. TCRdb trimmed public reads at Q25 via fastp, called clones via MiXCR and kept in-frame beta chains. Records with the same CDR3 protein are collapsed into one entry carrying the most frequent genes and DNA. These V and J calls originate from TCRdb's pipeline instead of the authors' own analysis. The sample contains roughly 680,000 distinct CDR3 sequences, around 52% of them found a single time. The ten largest clones take up about 13% of the sample.

This sequence was found in a woman older than 75 in good health. The rearranged segments are TRBV5-1 and TRBJ2-3, and TRBD2 may be the D gene, going by 6 matching bases. The source material was blood. The bases read TGCGCCAGCAGCTTGCATTTAGGGGAGGCAGATACGCAGTATTTT. This sequence encodes CASSLHLGEADTQYF.